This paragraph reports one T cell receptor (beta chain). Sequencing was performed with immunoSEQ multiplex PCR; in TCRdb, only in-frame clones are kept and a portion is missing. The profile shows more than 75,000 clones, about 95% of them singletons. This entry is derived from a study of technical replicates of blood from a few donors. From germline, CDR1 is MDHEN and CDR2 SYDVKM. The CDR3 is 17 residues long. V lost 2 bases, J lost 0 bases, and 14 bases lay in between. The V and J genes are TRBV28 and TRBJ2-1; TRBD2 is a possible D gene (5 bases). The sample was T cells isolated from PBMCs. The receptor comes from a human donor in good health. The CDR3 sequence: CASSLVAQDLSYNEQFF. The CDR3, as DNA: TGTGCCAGCAGTTTAGTAGCGCAAGACCTCTCCTACAATGAGCAGTTCTTC.